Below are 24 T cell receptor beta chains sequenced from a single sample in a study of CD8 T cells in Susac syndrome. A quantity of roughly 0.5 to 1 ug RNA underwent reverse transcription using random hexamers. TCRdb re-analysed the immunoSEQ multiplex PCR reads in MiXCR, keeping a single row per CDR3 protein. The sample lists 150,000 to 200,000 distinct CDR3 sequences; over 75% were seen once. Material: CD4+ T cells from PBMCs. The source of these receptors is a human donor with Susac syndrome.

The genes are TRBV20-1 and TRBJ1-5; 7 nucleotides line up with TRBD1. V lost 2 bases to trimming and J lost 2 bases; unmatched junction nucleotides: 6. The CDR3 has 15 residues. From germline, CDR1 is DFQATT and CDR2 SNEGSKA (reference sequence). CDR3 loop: CSARRTGRGNQPQHF. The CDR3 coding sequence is TGCAGTGCTAGACGGACAGGTAGAGGCAATCAGCCCCAGCATTTT.

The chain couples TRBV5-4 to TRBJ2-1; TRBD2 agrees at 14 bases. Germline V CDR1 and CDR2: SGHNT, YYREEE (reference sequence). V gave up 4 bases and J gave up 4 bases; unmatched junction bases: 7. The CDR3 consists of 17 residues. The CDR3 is CASSRGTSGGYYNEQFF. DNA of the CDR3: TGTGCCAGCAGCCGAGGGACTAGCGGGGGATATTACAATGAGCAGTTCTTC.

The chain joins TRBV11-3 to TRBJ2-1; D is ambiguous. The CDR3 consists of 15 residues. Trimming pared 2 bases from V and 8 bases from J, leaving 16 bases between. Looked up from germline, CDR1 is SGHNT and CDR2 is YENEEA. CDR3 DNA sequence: TGTGCCAGCAGCTTAAACCCCGGATCGGGCCATGAGCAGTTCTTC. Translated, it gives CASSLNPGSGHEQFF. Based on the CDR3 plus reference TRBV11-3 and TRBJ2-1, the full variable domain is EAGVVQSPRYKIIEKKQPVAFWCNPISGHNTLYWYLQNLGQGPELLIRYENEEAVDDSQLPKDRFSAERLKGVDSTLKIQPAELGDSAVYLCASSLNPGSGHEQFFGPGTRLTVL.

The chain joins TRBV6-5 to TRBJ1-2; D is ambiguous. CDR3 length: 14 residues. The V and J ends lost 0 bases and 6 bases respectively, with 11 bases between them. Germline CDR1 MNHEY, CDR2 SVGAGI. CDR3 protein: CASSYSRRVDGYTF. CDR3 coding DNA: TGTGCCAGCAGTTACTCGCGGAGGGTCGATGGCTACACCTTC.

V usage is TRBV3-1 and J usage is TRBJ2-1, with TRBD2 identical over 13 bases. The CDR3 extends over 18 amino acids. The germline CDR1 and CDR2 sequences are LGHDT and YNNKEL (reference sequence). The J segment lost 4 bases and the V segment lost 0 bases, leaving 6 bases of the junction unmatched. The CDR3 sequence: CASSQDLGTSGIYNEQFF. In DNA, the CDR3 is TGTGCCAGCAGCCAAGATCTTGGGACTAGCGGGATTTACAATGAGCAGTTCTTC.

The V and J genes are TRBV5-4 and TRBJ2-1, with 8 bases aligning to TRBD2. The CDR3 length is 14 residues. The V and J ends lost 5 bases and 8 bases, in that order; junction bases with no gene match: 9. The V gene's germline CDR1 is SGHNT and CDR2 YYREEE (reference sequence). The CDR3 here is CASSGGLDGDEQFF. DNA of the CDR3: TGTGCCAGCAGTGGGGGACTAGACGGGGATGAGCAGTTCTTC.

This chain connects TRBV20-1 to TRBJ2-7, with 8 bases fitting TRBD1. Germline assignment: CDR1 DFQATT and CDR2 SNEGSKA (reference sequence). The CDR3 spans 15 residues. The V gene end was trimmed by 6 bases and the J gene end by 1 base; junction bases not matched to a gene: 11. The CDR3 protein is CSAPRSDRVSYEQYF. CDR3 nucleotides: TGCAGTGCCCCGAGGTCGGACAGGGTTTCCTACGAGCAGTACTTC.

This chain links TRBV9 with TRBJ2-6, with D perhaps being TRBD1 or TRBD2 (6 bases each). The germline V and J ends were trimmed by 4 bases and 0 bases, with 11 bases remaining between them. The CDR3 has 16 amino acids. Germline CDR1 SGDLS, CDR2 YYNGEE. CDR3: CASSTGANSGANVLTF. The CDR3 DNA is TGTGCCAGCAGCACGGGGGCTAACTCTGGGGCCAACGTCCTGACTTTC. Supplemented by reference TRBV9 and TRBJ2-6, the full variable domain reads DSGVTQTPKHLITATGQRVTLRCSPRSGDLSVYWYQQSLDQGLQFLIQYYNGEERAKGNILERFSAQQFPDLHSELNLSSLELGDSALYFCASSTGANSGANVLTFGAGSRLTVL.

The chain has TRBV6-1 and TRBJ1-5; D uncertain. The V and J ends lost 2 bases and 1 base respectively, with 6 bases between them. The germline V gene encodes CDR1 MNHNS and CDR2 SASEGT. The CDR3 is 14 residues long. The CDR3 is CASSETPSNQPQHF. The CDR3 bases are TGTGCCAGCAGTGAAACACCCAGCAATCAGCCCCAGCATTTT.

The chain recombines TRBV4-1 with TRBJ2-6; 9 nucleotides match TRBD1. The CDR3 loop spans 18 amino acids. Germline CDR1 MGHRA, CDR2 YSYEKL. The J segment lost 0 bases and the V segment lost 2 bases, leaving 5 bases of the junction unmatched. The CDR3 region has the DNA TGCGCCAGCAGCCAATCGGGACAGGGCAACTCTGGGGCCAACGTCCTGACTTTC. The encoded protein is CASSQSGQGNSGANVLTF.

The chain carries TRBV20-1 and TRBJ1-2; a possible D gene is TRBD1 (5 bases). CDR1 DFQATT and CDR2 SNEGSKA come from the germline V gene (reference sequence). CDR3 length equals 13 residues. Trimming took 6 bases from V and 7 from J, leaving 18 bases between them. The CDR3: CSAKTGTDTGYTF. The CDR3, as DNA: TGCAGTGCCAAAACCGGGACGGATACTGGCTACACCTTC.

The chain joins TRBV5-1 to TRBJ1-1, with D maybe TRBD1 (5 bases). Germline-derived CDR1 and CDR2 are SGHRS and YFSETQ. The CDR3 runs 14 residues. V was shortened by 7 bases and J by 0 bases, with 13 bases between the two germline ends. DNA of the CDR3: TGCGCCAGCGGACGAGGGGACTTGAACACTGAAGCTTTCTTT. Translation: CASGRGDLNTEAFF.

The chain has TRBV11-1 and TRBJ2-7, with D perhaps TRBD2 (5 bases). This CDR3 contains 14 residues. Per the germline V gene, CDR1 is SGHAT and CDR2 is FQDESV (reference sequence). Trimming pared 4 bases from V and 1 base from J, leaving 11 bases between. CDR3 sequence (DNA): TGTGCCAGCAGCTCCGGGATACCATCCTACGAGCAGTACTTC. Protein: CASSSGIPSYEQYF.

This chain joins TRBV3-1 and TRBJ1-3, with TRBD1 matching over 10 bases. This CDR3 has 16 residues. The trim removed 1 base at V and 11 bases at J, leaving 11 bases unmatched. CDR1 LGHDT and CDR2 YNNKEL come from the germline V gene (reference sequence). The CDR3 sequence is CASSQVGQGIRRPIYF. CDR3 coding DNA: TGTGCCAGCAGCCAAGTGGGACAGGGGATTCGAAGACCCATATATTTT. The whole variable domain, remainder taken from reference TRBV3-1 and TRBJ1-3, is DTAVSQTPKYLVTQMGNDKSIKCEQNLGHDTMYWYKQDSKKFLKIMFSYNNKELIINETVPNRFSPKSPDKAHLNLHINSLELGDSAVYFCASSQVGQGIRRPIYFGEGSWLTVV.

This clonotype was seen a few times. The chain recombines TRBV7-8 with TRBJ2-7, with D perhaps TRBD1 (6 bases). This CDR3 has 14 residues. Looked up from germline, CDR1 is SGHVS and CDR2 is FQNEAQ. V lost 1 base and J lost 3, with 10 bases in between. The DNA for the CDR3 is TGTGCCAGCAGCTTAGGGGACACCCTCTACGAGCAGTACTTC. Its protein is CASSLGDTLYEQYF.

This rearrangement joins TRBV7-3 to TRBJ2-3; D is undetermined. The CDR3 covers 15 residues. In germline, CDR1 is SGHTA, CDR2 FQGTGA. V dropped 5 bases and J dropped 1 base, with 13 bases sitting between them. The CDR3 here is CASSHVLSGTDTQYF. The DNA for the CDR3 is TGTGCCAGCAGCCACGTACTATCTGGCACAGATACGCAGTATTTT.

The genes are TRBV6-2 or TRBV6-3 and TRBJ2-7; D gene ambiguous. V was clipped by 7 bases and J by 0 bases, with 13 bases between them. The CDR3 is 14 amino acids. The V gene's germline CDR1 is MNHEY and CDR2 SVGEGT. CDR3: CASKSRPPSYEQYF. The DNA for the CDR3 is TGTGCCAGCAAAAGCAGACCCCCCTCCTACGAGCAGTACTTC.

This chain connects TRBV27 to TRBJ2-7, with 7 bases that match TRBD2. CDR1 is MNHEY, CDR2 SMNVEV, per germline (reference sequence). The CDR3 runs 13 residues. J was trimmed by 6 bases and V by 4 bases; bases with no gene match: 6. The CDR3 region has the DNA TGTGCCAGCAGTTATACGATAGCGGGCGAGCAGTACTTC. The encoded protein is CASSYTIAGEQYF.

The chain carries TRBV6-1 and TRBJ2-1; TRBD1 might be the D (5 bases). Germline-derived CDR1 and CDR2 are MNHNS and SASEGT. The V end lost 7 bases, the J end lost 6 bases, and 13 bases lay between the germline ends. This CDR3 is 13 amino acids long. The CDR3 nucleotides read TGTGCCAGCATCGTCCAGGGAAGCAATGAGCAGTTCTTC. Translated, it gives CASIVQGSNEQFF.

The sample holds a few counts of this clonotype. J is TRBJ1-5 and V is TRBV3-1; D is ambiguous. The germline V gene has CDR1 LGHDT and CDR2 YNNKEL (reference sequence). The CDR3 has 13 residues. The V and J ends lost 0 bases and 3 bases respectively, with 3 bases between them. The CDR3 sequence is CASSQEVNQPQHF. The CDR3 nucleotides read TGTGCCAGCAGCCAAGAGGTCAATCAGCCCCAGCATTTT.

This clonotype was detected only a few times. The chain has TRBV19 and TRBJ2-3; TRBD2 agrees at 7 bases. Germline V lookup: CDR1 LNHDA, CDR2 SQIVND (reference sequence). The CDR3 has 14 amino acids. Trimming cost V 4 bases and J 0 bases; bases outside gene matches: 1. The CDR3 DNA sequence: TGTGCCAGTAGTAATAGCGGGAGCACAGATACGCAGTATTTT. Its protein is CASSNSGSTDTQYF.

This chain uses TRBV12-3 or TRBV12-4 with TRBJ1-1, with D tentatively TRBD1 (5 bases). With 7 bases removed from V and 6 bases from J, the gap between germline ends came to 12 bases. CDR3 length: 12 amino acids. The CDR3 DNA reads TGTGCCAGCAACACGCAGGGCGCTGAAGCTTTCTTT. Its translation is CASNTQGAEAFF.

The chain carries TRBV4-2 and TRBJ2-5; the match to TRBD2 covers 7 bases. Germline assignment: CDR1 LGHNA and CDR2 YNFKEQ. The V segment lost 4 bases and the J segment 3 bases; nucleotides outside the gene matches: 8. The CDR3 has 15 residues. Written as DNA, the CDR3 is TGTGCCAGCAGCCCCTGGGGGGGAGCGAAAGAGACCCAGTACTTC. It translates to CASSPWGGAKETQYF.

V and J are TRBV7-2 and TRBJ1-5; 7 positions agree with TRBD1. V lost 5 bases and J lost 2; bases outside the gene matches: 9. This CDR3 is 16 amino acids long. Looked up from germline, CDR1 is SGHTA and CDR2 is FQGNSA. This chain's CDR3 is CASSINRGGGNQPQHF. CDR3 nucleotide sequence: TGTGCCAGCAGCATAAACAGGGGAGGTGGCAATCAGCCCCAGCATTTT.